This T cell receptor (beta chain) originates from a study of blood T cell repertoires in COVID-19. Overall study context: Sample material is recorded as cDNA or gDNA derived from T cells, B-cell-depleted T cells, or PBMCs.

Authors' data handling: Estimates of nucleated cell counts were drawn from the amplification of reference gene primers. Here immunoSEQ multiplex PCR was the method, and the copy in TCRdb shows in-frame clones only, minus some. That table supplies the V and J calls and clone size; D and trimming were determined from the DNA. The sample lists roughly 140,000 clones; about nine tenths were seen once. Between the trimmed V and J ends, which lost 3 bases and 1 base, there was a span of 13 bases. CDR1 is LNHDA and CDR2 is SQIVND in the germline V gene (reference sequence). The CDR3 is made up of 16 amino acids.

The chain has TRBV19 and TRBJ1-5; D gene uncertain. Sequenced: peripheral blood. The source is a human donor in a cohort sampled during active COVID-19. The CDR3 reads CASSIPGVVSNQPQHF. For the CDR3, the DNA is TGTGCCAGTAGTATTCCCGGGGTGGTAAGCAATCAGCCCCAGCATTTT.